The 10 T cell receptor beta chains presented below share a single source sample, sequenced in a study of T-cell reconstitution after alpha-beta-depleted transplantation in children. Preparation of the TCRbeta library was carried out with unique molecular identifiers. In TCRdb, the PCR reads were re-called with MiXCR into one record per CDR3 protein. The sample includes more than 450,000 distinct CDR3 sequences, around 20% of them seen just once. The specimen was PBMCs from the stem cell graft donor, collected from the stem cell graft. The source of these receptors is a human donor who donated a stem cell graft to a child with acute lymphoblastic leukemia.

This clonotype was observed a handful of times. The CDR3 is CASSVGGGNPYNEQFF. The CDR3 bases are TGTGCCAGCAGCGTAGGGGGCGGCAACCCATACAATGAGCAGTTCTTC. V gene TRBV9 combines with J gene TRBJ2-1, with TRBD1 as a possible D gene (5 bases). Germline V lookup: CDR1 SGDLS, CDR2 YYNGEE. The CDR3 covers 16 residues. V was pared by 0 bases and J by 4 bases, with 14 bases between. Full variable domain (rest looked up from reference TRBV9 and TRBJ2-1): DSGVTQTPKHLITATGQRVTLRCSPRSGDLSVYWYQQSLDQGLQFLIQYYNGEERAKGNILERFSAQQFPDLHSELNLSSLELGDSALYFCASSVGGGNPYNEQFFGPGTRLTVL.

Only a few counts were recorded for this clonotype. The J gene is TRBJ1-5, the V gene TRBV7-2; D unresolved. Germline V CDR1 and CDR2: SGHTA, FQGNSA. The CDR3 spans 12 residues. Trimming removed 3 bases at V and 7 bases at J, with 7 bases between. The CDR3 region is CASSFPPQPQHF. The CDR3 DNA reads as TGTGCCAGCAGCTTCCCTCCGCAGCCCCAGCATTTT.

This chain connects TRBV9 to TRBJ2-7; 11 bases match TRBD2. The CDR3 totals 15 residues. The V segment lost 3 bases and the J segment 0 bases; nucleotides outside the gene matches: 2. Looked up from germline, CDR1 is SGDLS and CDR2 is YYNGEE. As DNA, the CDR3 is TGTGCCAGCAGCGCGGGACTAGCGGTCTCCTACGAGCAGTACTTC. As protein: CASSAGLAVSYEQYF.

This clonotype was seen more than once but under ten times. The chain is built from TRBV9 and TRBJ2-1; D possibly corresponds to TRBD1 (6 bases). The CDR3 covers 15 residues. V was trimmed by 5 bases and J by 4 bases, leaving 16 bases between them. The germline V gene encodes CDR1 SGDLS and CDR2 YYNGEE. CDR3 sequence: CASRPGQGKYNEQFF. In DNA, the CDR3 is TGTGCCAGCAGACCAGGGCAGGGGAAATACAATGAGCAGTTCTTC.

The chain has TRBV27 and TRBJ2-1; D possibly corresponds to TRBD1 (6 bases). This CDR3 contains 16 residues. Per germline, CDR1 MNHEY and CDR2 SMNVEV (reference sequence). Trimming took off 1 base at V and 0 bases at J, with 10 bases between the two ends. The CDR3 sequence: CASSLYMGASYNEQFF. The CDR3 nucleotides read TGTGCCAGCAGTTTATATATGGGGGCCTCCTACAATGAGCAGTTCTTC.

A few counts support this clonotype. This chain uses TRBV27 with TRBJ2-7; 7 nucleotides align to TRBD2. The CDR3 contains 13 residues. Trimming at V came to 5 bases and at J to 6 bases, leaving 7 bases not matched to a gene. The germline CDR1 and CDR2 sequences are MNHEY and SMNVEV (reference sequence). CDR3 protein: CASSLGRGTEQYF. DNA of the CDR3: TGTGCCAGCAGTCTCGGGCGGGGGACCGAGCAGTACTTC.

The chain uses TRBV5-1 and TRBJ2-1; 8 bases are a match to TRBD2. The CDR3 contains 15 residues. J gave up 7 bases and V 5 bases, and 11 bases lay outside the gene matches. Germline V gene sequence: CDR1 SGHRS, CDR2 YFSETQ. This CDR3 reads CASRFTSGGINEQFF. CDR3 sequence (DNA): TGCGCCAGCAGGTTTACTAGCGGAGGGATAAATGAGCAGTTCTTC.

This chain links TRBV19 with TRBJ1-1; D is ambiguous. The CDR3 sequence is 14 residues long. CDR1 LNHDA and CDR2 SQIVND come from the germline V gene (reference sequence). V was shortened by 3 bases and J by 3 bases, with 11 bases between the two germline ends. CDR3 amino acids: CASSIGRTHTEAFF. CDR3 nucleotides: TGTGCCAGTAGTATTGGCAGGACGCACACTGAAGCTTTCTTT.

This clonotype has ten or more counts. This sequence joins TRBV4-1 and TRBJ1-5; D gene unclear. The CDR3 consists of 15 residues. Germline CDR1 and CDR2: MGHRA and YSYEKL. V was clipped by 0 bases and J by 3 bases, with 9 bases between them. The CDR3 nucleotides read TGCGCCAGCAGCCAAGAACGGGTTCTCAATCAGCCCCAGCATTTT. As protein: CASSQERVLNQPQHF.

This chain connects TRBV3-1 to TRBJ2-3, with 7 bases that match TRBD2. With 6 bases clipped from V and 4 bases from J, the junction kept 13 bases outside the gene matches. From germline, CDR1 is LGHDT and CDR2 YNNKEL (reference sequence). The CDR3 is 16 amino acids. This chain's CDR3 is CASSHLGGGPPDTQYF. The CDR3 DNA reads as TGTGCCAGCAGTCACCTGGGGGGAGGGCCCCCAGATACGCAGTATTTT.